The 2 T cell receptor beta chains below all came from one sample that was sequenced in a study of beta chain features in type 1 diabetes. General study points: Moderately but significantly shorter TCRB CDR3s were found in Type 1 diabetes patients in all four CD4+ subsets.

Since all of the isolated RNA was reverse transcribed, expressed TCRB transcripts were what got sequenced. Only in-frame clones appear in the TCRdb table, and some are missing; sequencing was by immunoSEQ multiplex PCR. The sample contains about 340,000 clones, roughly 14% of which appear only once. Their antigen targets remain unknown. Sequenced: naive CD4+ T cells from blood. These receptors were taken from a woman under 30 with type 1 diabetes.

Here the CDR3 reads CASSLDRGAYQETQYF. The DNA of the CDR3 is TGTGCCAGCAGCTTGGACAGGGGGGCATACCAAGAGACCCAGTACTTC. V usage is TRBV5-6 and J usage is TRBJ2-5, with 8 bases that match TRBD1. With 0 bases clipped from V and 0 bases from J, the junction kept 4 bases outside the gene matches. Germline assignment: CDR1 SGHDT and CDR2 YYEEEE. This CDR3 is built from 16 residues.

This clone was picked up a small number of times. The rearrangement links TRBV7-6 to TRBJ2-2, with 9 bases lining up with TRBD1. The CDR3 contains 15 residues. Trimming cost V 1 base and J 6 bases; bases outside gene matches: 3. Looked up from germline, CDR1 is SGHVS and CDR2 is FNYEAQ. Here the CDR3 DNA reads TGTGCCAGCAGCTTAGGGACAGGGGTTGCCGGGGAGCTGTTTTTT. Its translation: CASSLGTGVAGELFF.